This entry describes one TCR beta chain. The antigen it binds to is not known. The input lacks base qualities; no much larger clone sits a single base away. The library was made by the immunoSEQ multiplex PCR assay. The multiplex PCR relied on a mix of 60 forward primers for TCR Vbeta segments and 13 reverse primers for TCR Jbeta segments. Amplification of the CDR3 region of rearranged TCR beta genes was performed with a multiplex PCR assay on genomic DNA. The Illumina HiSeq System was used to sequence the amplified TCR beta libraries as 87-base-pair reads. The published analysis was carried out like this. A later analysis counted 75 million to 100 million unique TCR beta chains across the 640 or so repertoires, and around 9.9 million of these chains were shared by at least two donors. Raw reads were error-corrected and collapsed into unique sequences by a nearest-neighbor algorithm in which closely related sequences were merged to remove PCR and sequencing errors. To assign V, D and J gene segments, CDR3 sequences were aligned to IMGT reference sequences. For a sequence to be retained, at least a six-nucleotide match to both a V gene segment and a J gene segment was required. A rearrangement was called productive if the CDR3 had no stop codons and remained in frame with V and J, and every other rearrangement was called non-productive. Following IMGT convention, CDR3 was defined as the stretch from the second conserved V-encoded cysteine to the conserved J-encoded phenylalanine. The earlier analysis of 587 of the donors excluded sequences that lacked an unambiguous match to a single V gene segment. An earlier analysis of approximately 590 of the donors called V segments functional above 56.7% productive rearrangements and segregating when the between-donor standard deviation exceeded 5%. To diagnose cytomegalovirus status from the catalog of TCR beta chain sequences, a statistical classification framework was built. V and J gene assignment, in a later analysis, came from comparing TCR nucleotide sequences with IMGT/GENE-DB human TR gene sequences. In a later analysis, CDR3 sequences and most-parsimonious VDJ recombination scenarios were assigned using the TCRdist pipeline. In a later analysis, each TCR beta chain was defined by its CDR3 amino acid sequence together with its V-gene family, and reads without a unique V-gene family were excluded. In a later analysis, fewer than 600 highly shared, low-generation-probability nucleotide sequences were removed to address suspected cross-contamination and a sequencing artifact. A later analysis calculated a clonal expansion index for each public chain from normalized within-repertoire ranks of inferred template counts. A later analysis computed generation probabilities with a VDJ recombination model fitted to out-of-frame rearrangements, and checked the results against IGoR. Hypergeometric tests were used in a later analysis to score TCR-TCR, TCR-HLA and TCR-CMV co-occurrence, with a repertoire-size bias correction applied to the TCR pairs. To estimate false discovery rates, a later analysis permuted the HLA or CMV assignments 20 times. In a later analysis, co-occurring TCRs were grouped using DBSCAN, with TCRdist sequence similarity added in when clustering inside HLA-allele-positive subsets. Co-occurrence clustering excluded repertoires with fewer than 30,000 or more than 120,000 public chains, plus five with anomalous nucleotide sharing. TCRdb's version of the immuneACCESS table is confined to in-frame rearrangements and falls short of the full clone set. An unresolved V gene accounts for under half of the shortfall where checked; the remainder is of unknown origin. The V and J calls and clone size were taken over from that table, and D and trimming were inferred from the DNA. The table for this sample lists 150,000 to 200,000 clones; approximately 80% of them were counted only once. 1.5% to 2% of the sample is held by the ten biggest clonotypes.

In total, roughly 710 healthy bone marrow donors made up the cohort. At the time of sampling, all cohort members were nominally healthy, though unrecorded immune exposures were likely present. The donor tested CMV seronegative and was one of the 352 seronegative cohort members. Every donor gave a peripheral blood sample, and the peripheral blood mononuclear cells from that sample were used for TCR beta sequencing. Genomic DNA was extracted from the blood cell samples with the Qiagen DNeasy Blood Extraction Kit. This entry belongs to a study of cytomegalovirus exposure and HLA in healthy donors (dated by TCRdb to 2016 to 2017). Broadly, across the study: An earlier analysis of 550 to 700 of the donors reported roughly 270 Gb of sequence data and some 120 million unique TCR beta sequences from 150 million to 200 million T cells. Both class I and class II loci were covered by HLA typing, at four-digit resolution. The study used immunosequencing to profile the T cell repertoires of some 600 subjects and linked those repertoires to cytomegalovirus serostatus. A later genetic analysis used genome-wide SNP genotypes for about 60% of the roughly 700 donors, treating that subset as a discovery cohort. The number of donors typed differed by locus, with about 629-640 for A, B, C, DRB1 and DQB1, around 500 for DQA1, 600 to 610 for DPA1, and 400 to 490 for DPB1. A handful of DR-DQ haplotypes were handled as single units for association and clustering because linkage in the cohort was strong. In addition to the first cohort of 666 subjects, a separate validation cohort of 120 different subjects was used. About 300 gigabases of sequencing data and 70 million to 85 million unique TCR sequences were included in an early release covering roughly 700 HLA-typed donors. High-throughput TCR immunosequencing, statistical association of individual TCRs with disease status, and machine learning were combined to predict cytomegalovirus infection status. Every repertoire in the discovery cohort had been generated on one and the same sequencing platform. Among some 410 genotyped donors of the cohort, an average of around 220,000 unique TCR beta nucleotide sequences was sequenced per donor, of which 15% to 20% were non-productive. An earlier analysis of fewer than 700 of the donors applied high-throughput TCR beta sequencing to assess whether each TCR beta V gene segment acted as functional or pseudogenic. Rather than drawing on any new phenotypic data, the later analysis identified candidate immune exposures from TCR beta sequences and the way those sequences occurred across donors. The study was designed to test whether signatures of past pathogen exposure could be identified by cataloging public T cell receptors. Donor age, sex, ethnicity and CMV serostatus were collected together with the repertoire data. A later analysis re-examined previously published TCR beta repertoires from hundreds of donors and added high-resolution HLA genotyping to investigate patterns of TCR occurrence. Of the approximately 400 genotyped donors, roughly 85% fell in the genetic ancestry cluster associated with self-reported Caucasian donors.

The CDR1 and CDR2 encoded by the germline V gene are SNHLY and FYNNEI. The CDR3 starts with the cysteine, ends with the phenylalanine, and has 15 residues. Here the CDR3 DNA is all that survives: 45 bases in frame from base 1. After removal of 4 bases from V and 2 bases from J, the junction retains 4 bases not matched to a gene. Beyond this particular receptor, the publication reports: Across donors, most TCR sequences were observed very rarely, whereas some public TCRs were present in many individuals. In a later analysis, HLA-associated TCR beta chains showed more clonal expansion and lower generation probabilities than non-associated chains that were equally common. In a later analysis, TCR association rates were found to vary across HLA loci, with the most associated TCRs seen for DRB1 alleles and the fewest for HLA-C alleles. A further reported finding was that TCR beta sequences accurately predicted the HLA-A and HLA-B alleles for most subjects in the first cohort. In both the original and validation cohorts, the classifier was reported to diagnose cytomegalovirus status with high specificity and sensitivity. Linkage disequilibrium might explain the correlated functional status among segregating V segments, but an unknown experimental factor could not be excluded. In the study, around 160 TCR beta chains were listed as associated with cytomegalovirus. The cohort was sequenced for TCR beta chains only, and without alpha or paired-chain data the features that could be detected were limited. In an earlier analysis of over 550 of the donors, most TCR beta V segments were observed in productive rearrangements about 90% or about 30% of the time, broadly matching IMGT annotations. According to a later analysis, parvovirus B19, influenza, CMV and Epstein-Barr virus appeared linked to several top co-occurrence clusters. Presence/absence analyses assumed roughly uniform sequencing depth across donors, an assumption that may not hold. The earlier analysis of about 600 of the donors excluded 15 to 20 rarely observed V segments, including chromosome 9 orphons, because counts were too low. Compared with the roughly 720-donor mean, donors in an Asian-associated ancestry cluster had fewer N-insertions in productive TCRs, according to a later genetic analysis. According to the authors, the approach could potentially be generalized to other disease states and immunological phenotypes. A cluster of highly shared sequence variants was judged likely to be a technical artifact of the sequencing pipeline. For the cohort, immune exposure information was limited to CMV serostatus. In vitro tests confirmed that three of the cytomegalovirus-associated TCR beta chains recognize cytomegalovirus antigens. V-gene and J-gene trimming of TCR beta chains was associated with a missense DCLRE1C variant in a later genetic analysis, and the association was replicated in an independent cohort. Some IMGT-functional V segments, including TRBV6-2 and TRBV6-3, could not be distinguished by the 87-base-pair reads and were therefore excluded. Assigning TCR associations to individual alleles was difficult when HLA alleles, especially DR and DQ, strongly co-occurred. In a later analysis, most CMV-associated TCR beta chains were found to appear HLA-restricted, with HLA associations seemingly driven largely by CMV exposure. Because HLA typing was missing for some donors at each locus, association tests included only the typed subset. Specific HLA alleles were associated with about 17,000 TCR beta sequences at a false discovery rate of 0.05 in a later analysis.

The sample comprised PBMCs. The rearranged chain carries TRBV2 and TRBJ1-5; 8 bases in the junction line up with TRBD1. This sequence originates from a woman aged 30 to 39 in good health and CMV-seronegative. The CDR3 protein: CASSAQGAGNQPQHF. The DNA sequence reads TGTGCCAGCAGTGCTCAGGGGGCAGGCAATCAGCCCCAGCATTTT.